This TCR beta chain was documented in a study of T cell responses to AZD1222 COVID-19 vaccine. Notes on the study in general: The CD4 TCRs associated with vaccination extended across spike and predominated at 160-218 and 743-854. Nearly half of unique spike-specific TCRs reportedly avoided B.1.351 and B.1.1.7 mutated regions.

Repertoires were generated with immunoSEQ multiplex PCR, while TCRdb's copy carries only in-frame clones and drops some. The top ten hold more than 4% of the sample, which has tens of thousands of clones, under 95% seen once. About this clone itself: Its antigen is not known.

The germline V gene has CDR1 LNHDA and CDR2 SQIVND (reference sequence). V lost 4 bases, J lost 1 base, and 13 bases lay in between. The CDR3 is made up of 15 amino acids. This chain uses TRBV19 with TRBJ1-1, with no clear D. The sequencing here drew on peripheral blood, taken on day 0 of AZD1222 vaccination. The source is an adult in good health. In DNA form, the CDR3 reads TGTGCCAGTAGTAGTGGGATGGACTGGAACACTGAAGCTTTCTTT. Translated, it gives CASSSGMDWNTEAFF. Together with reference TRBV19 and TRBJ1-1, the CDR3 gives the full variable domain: DGGITQSPKYLFRKEGQNVTLSCEQNLNHDAMYWYRQDPGQGLRLIYYSQIVNDFQKGDIAEGYSVSREKKESFPLTVTSAQKNPTAFYLCASSSGMDWNTEAFFGQGTRLTVV.